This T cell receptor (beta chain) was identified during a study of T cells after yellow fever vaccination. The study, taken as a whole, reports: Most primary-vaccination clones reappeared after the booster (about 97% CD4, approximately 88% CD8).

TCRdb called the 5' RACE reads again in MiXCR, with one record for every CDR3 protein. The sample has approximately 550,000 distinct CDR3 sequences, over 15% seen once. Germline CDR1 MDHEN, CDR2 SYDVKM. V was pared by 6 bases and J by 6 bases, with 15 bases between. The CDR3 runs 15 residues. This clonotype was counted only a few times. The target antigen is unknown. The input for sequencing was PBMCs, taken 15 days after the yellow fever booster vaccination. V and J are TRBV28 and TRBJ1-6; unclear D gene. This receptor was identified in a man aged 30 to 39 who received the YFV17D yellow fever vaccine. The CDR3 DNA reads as TGTGCCAGCAGCCTGGTGGGAAACTTTAATTCACCCCTCCACTTT. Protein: CASSLVGNFNSPLHF.